The 14 T cell receptor beta chains below come from one sample, sequenced in a study of T cell responses to AZD1222 COVID-19 vaccine. Data came from immunoSEQ multiplex PCR; TCRdb stores just in-frame clones and leaves some out. The sample records 95,000 to 150,000 clones, 85% to 90% being singletons. Source: peripheral blood, taken on day 0 of AZD1222 vaccination. The receptors were sampled from an adult in good health.

The rearrangement uses TRBV19 and TRBJ1-3; no clear D gene. The CDR3 covers 14 residues. The germline gives CDR1 LNHDA, CDR2 SQIVND (reference sequence). The V gene lost 7 bases and the J gene lost 2 bases, with 12 bases spanning the gap. The CDR3 DNA reads TGTGCCAGTATGGATTGGCTCCCTGGAAACACCATATATTTT. This gives the protein CASMDWLPGNTIYF.

The chain carries TRBV3-1 (or the pseudogene TRBV3-2) and TRBJ1-1; 7 bases line up with TRBD1. Germline trimming cut 0 bases from V and 10 bases from J; bases unmatched to any gene: 8. Germline V lookup: CDR1 LGHDT, CDR2 YNNKEL (reference sequence). This CDR3 comprises 14 residues. CDR3 sequence (DNA): TGTGCCAGCAGCCAAGATCCATCAGGGGGGAGAGCTTTCTTT. Amino acid sequence: CASSQDPSGGRAFF.

This clone was seen only once. This sequence joins TRBV5-1 and TRBJ2-7; TRBD1 matches 9 bases. In germline, CDR1 is SGHRS, CDR2 YFSETQ. This CDR3 region has 15 residues. The V and J ends lost 4 bases and 4 bases, in that order; junction bases with no gene match: 9. The CDR3 here is CASSQPGQGHYEQYF. The CDR3 DNA sequence: TGCGCCAGCAGCCAACCGGGACAGGGCCATTACGAGCAGTACTTC.

This chain uses TRBV19 with TRBJ1-2, with a weak D call TRBD1 (5 bases). The CDR3 spans 12 residues. Deletions cut 4 bases from V and 8 bases from J, with 11 bases between. Germline lookup yields CDR1 LNHDA and CDR2 SQIVND (reference sequence). CDR3 amino acids: CASSTPGGGYTF. The CDR3 nucleotides are TGTGCCAGTAGTACCCCCGGGGGAGGCTACACCTTC.

This chain connects TRBV2 to TRBJ1-1; D call uncertain. The germline gives CDR1 SNHLY, CDR2 FYNNEI. Deletions cut 3 bases from V and 0 bases from J, with 8 bases between. The CDR3 sequence is 14 residues long. The CDR3 sequence: CASSESRMNTEAFF. As DNA, the CDR3 is TGTGCCAGCAGTGAGAGTCGTATGAACACTGAAGCTTTCTTT.

This clone has only one observation. At one end the junction does not follow the germline gene, possibly because of a read error. The chain links TRBV7-7 to TRBJ2-1; 9 positions match TRBD2. The length of the CDR3 is 17 residues. CDR1 and CDR2 (germline): SSHAT, FNYEAQ (reference sequence). In nucleotides, the CDR3 is TGTGCTAGCAGCTTAAGTCTAGCGGGATACCCCTACAATGAGCAGTTCTTC. It yields the protein CASSLSLAGYPYNEQFF. Drawing the rest from reference TRBV7-7 and TRBJ2-1, the complete variable domain is GAGVSQSPRYKVTKRGQDVTLRCDPISSHATLYWYQQALGQGPEFLTYFNYEAQPDKSGLPSDRFSAERPEGSISTLTIQRTEQRDSAMYRCASSLSLAGYPYNEQFFGPGTRLTVL.

The rearrangement uses TRBV7-6 and TRBJ2-3; 8 nucleotides agree with TRBD1. The junction had 10 bases not matched to a gene; V was cut back by 5 bases and J by 0 bases. Germline V gene data show CDR1 as SGHVS and CDR2 as FNYEAQ. This CDR3 is 17 amino acids long. The CDR3: CASSPIRGPRSTDTQYF. DNA for the CDR3: TGTGCCAGCAGCCCAATCAGGGGGCCGCGTAGCACAGATACGCAGTATTTT.

J is TRBJ1-2 and V is TRBV19; TRBD1 aligns across 10 bases. In germline, CDR1 is LNHDA, CDR2 SQIVND (reference sequence). With 6 bases clipped from V and 5 bases from J, the junction kept 9 bases outside the gene matches. CDR3 length: 15 residues. The CDR3 reads CASSRPGQGLYGYTF. For the CDR3, the DNA is TGTGCCAGTAGCCGACCGGGACAGGGGCTTTATGGCTACACCTTC.

The gene calls are TRBV7-2 and TRBJ1-4, with D uncertain. Germline CDR1 reads SGHTA; CDR2 reads FQGNSA. Trimming stripped 7 bases from V and 7 bases from J, with 13 bases between. The CDR3 covers 13 residues. This CDR3 reads CASTTTPGEKLFF. CDR3 coding DNA: TGTGCCAGCACCACCACTCCTGGTGAAAAACTGTTTTTT. Complete variable domain (other parts from reference TRBV7-2 and TRBJ1-4): GAGVSQSPSNKVTEKGKDVELRCDPISGHTALYWYRQSLGQGLEFLIYFQGNSAPDKSGLPSDRFSAERTGGSVSTLTIQRTQQEDSAVYLCASTTTPGEKLFFGSGTQLSVL.

This chain joins TRBV27 and TRBJ2-7, with TRBD2 as a possible D gene (5 bases). The V end lost 7 bases, the J end lost 4 bases, and 17 bases lay between the germline ends. Germline V gene data show CDR1 as MNHEY and CDR2 as SMNVEV (reference sequence). This CDR3 comprises 14 residues. CDR3 DNA: TGTGCCAGCACCCCCGACCGGGATCATTACGAGCAGTACTTC. Its translation: CASTPDRDHYEQYF.

J is TRBJ1-3 and V is TRBV29-1; D perhaps matches TRBD1 (6 bases). The CDR3 runs to 14 residues. V was shortened by 6 bases and J by 7 bases, with 19 bases between the two germline ends. CDR1 and CDR2 from the germline V gene are SQVTM and ANQGSEA. The CDR3 bases are TGCAGCGTCGCCGACACCGGGACATATAACACCATATATTTT. As protein: CSVADTGTYNTIYF.

This chain connects TRBV18 to TRBJ1-1, with D possibly TRBD1 on 6 matching bases. The ends were cut back, 2 bases at V and 2 bases at J, with 15 bases in the middle. The germline V gene has CDR1 KGHSH and CDR2 LQKENI. CDR3 length: 16 amino acids. The CDR3 DNA reads TGTGCCAGCTCACCAGGGGATTTAGGGGGAAACACTGAAGCTTTCTTT. Translated, it gives CASSPGDLGGNTEAFF.

The chain joins TRBV12-3 or TRBV12-4 to TRBJ1-2, with 10 bases aligning to TRBD1. The CDR3 consists of 13 residues. V was clipped by 6 bases and J by 13 bases; unmatched bases: 11. The CDR3 DNA follows: TGTGCCAGCAGGCCGGGACAGGGGACCACTAGCACCTTC. Protein sequence: CASRPGQGTTSTF.

This clone was seen only a few times. This chain links TRBV11-1 with TRBJ2-7; the match to TRBD1 covers 8 bases. V shed 5 bases, J shed 6 bases, and the junction held 6 bases outside the gene matches. The CDR3 runs 13 residues. CDR1 is SGHAT and CDR2 is FQDESV in the germline V gene (reference sequence). CDR3 protein: CASSPDTGGEQYF. The CDR3 DNA follows: TGTGCCAGCAGCCCAGATACAGGGGGCGAGCAGTACTTC.